A single sample is the source of the 26 T cell receptor beta chains below, sequenced in a study of brain metastases from non-small cell lung cancer. Assay used: immunoSEQ multiplex PCR; TCRdb lists only in-frame clones, some missing. The sample lists about 15,000 clones, around 83% occurring once. Specimen: primary lung tumor tissue. The receptors come from a donor aged 40 or older with non-small cell lung cancer.

V and J are TRBV28 and TRBJ1-6, with D possibly being TRBD1 (5 bases). The CDR3 has 14 residues. The V gene's germline CDR1 is MDHEN and CDR2 SYDVKM. Trimming removed 11 bases from V and 10 bases from J, with 21 bases in between. CDR3 DNA: TGTGCCGGAGGGGCCCCGGGGAACGGATCACCCCTCCACTTT. Translated: CAGGAPGNGSPLHF.

This clone was recorded a few times. This sequence joins TRBV27 and TRBJ1-2; 8 bases are shared with TRBD1. This CDR3 is built from 17 residues. CDR1 and CDR2 (germline): MNHEY, SMNVEV (reference sequence). V dropped 3 bases and J dropped 1; count of bases not matched to a gene: 10. CDR3 loop: CASSLTGERWVNYGYTF. CDR3 sequence (DNA): TGTGCCAGCAGTTTGACAGGGGAACGTTGGGTTAACTATGGCTACACCTTC.

This chain uses TRBV15 with TRBJ2-5, with TRBD2 matching 10 bases. The CDR3 is made up of 16 amino acids. In germline, CDR1 is LNHNV, CDR2 YYDKDF (reference sequence). With 8 bases clipped from V and 5 bases from J, the junction kept 14 bases outside the gene matches. CDR3 loop: CATVPAGGPRLETQYF. CDR3 nucleotides: TGTGCCACCGTGCCAGCGGGGGGGCCTAGGCTCGAGACCCAGTACTTC.

The rearrangement joins TRBV7-9 to TRBJ1-2; possible D gene TRBD1, 5 bases. This CDR3 is built from 13 residues. The germline V gene encodes CDR1 SEHNR and CDR2 FQNEAQ (reference sequence). Trimming removed 5 bases from V and 2 bases from J, with 9 bases in between. CDR3 in amino acids: CASSPTENYGYTF. CDR3 bases: TGTGCCAGCAGCCCGACAGAGAACTATGGCTACACCTTC.

This clone showed up just a few times. The chain combines TRBV5-6 with TRBJ1-5; TRBD1 might be the D (6 bases). With 2 bases removed from V and 10 bases from J, the gap between germline ends came to 19 bases. The CDR3 spans 15 residues. Per germline, CDR1 SGHDT and CDR2 YYEEEE. DNA for the CDR3: TGTGCCAGCAGCTTTCGGGGGGCCAACAGGGATCCCCAGCATTTT. Its translation is CASSFRGANRDPQHF.

The CDR3 region is CASRLRTSSYNEQFF. The CDR3 DNA sequence: TGTGCCAGCAGGCTCCGGACTAGCTCCTACAATGAGCAGTTCTTC. The rearrangement joins TRBV2 to TRBJ2-1; 7 bases are shared with TRBD2. J gave up 0 bases and V 6 bases, and 5 bases lay outside the gene matches. Germline V gene lookup returns CDR1 SNHLY and CDR2 FYNNEI. The CDR3 consists of 15 residues.

The chain has TRBV3-1 (or the pseudogene TRBV3-2) and TRBJ2-3; TRBD2 agrees at 12 bases. Trimming at V came to 4 bases and at J to 2 bases, leaving 4 bases not matched to a gene. Looked up from germline, CDR1 is LGHDT and CDR2 is YNNKEL (reference sequence). This CDR3 has 16 amino acids. The CDR3 sequence is CASSRWTSGDTDTQYF. The DNA of the CDR3 is TGTGCCAGCAGCCGCTGGACTAGCGGGGACACAGATACGCAGTATTTT.

The rearrangement joins TRBV7-9 to TRBJ1-2; TRBD1 agrees at 8 bases. The V gene's germline CDR1 is SEHNR and CDR2 FQNEAQ (reference sequence). The CDR3 sequence is 18 residues long. With 5 bases clipped from V and 4 bases from J, the junction kept 18 bases outside the gene matches. CDR3 amino acids: CASSATGQGAVEVYGYTF. The DNA of the CDR3 is TGTGCCAGCAGCGCTACCGGGCAGGGGGCCGTCGAGGTCTATGGCTACACCTTC.

This clone was counted a single time. The gene calls are TRBV19 and TRBJ1-1; no clear D. The CDR3 is 15 amino acids. Per germline, CDR1 LNHDA and CDR2 SQIVND (reference sequence). Trimming took 1 base from V and 0 from J, leaving 9 bases between them. The CDR3 loop is CASSIGVSMNTEAFF. The CDR3 DNA reads as TGTGCCAGTAGTATAGGCGTCAGCATGAACACTGAAGCTTTCTTT.

The chain recombines TRBV5-6 with TRBJ2-1; D uncertain. The CDR3 has 17 amino acids. The germline V gene has CDR1 SGHDT and CDR2 YYEEEE. V was pared by 1 base and J by 2 bases, with 16 bases between. The CDR3 DNA sequence: TGTGCCAGCAGCTTGAGACCAGGCCTTAGCACCTACAATGAGCAGTTCTTC. Translating it yields CASSLRPGLSTYNEQFF.

The chain is built from TRBV30 and TRBJ1-2, with 9 bases lining up with TRBD1. The ends lost 2 bases at V and 4 bases at J; junction bases unmatched: 5. Germline CDR1 reads GTSNPN; CDR2 reads SVGIG (reference sequence). This CDR3 region has 14 residues. CDR3: CAWSWDRAFYGYTF. The CDR3 nucleotides read TGTGCCTGGAGTTGGGACAGGGCCTTCTATGGCTACACCTTC.

As to this clone: An end of the junction differs from the germline gene, which may be a read error. The same CDR3 can be traced to other DNA sequences in this sample. The V and J genes are TRBV12-3 or TRBV12-4 and TRBJ2-5; D might be TRBD2 (6 bases). The CDR3 loop spans 11 amino acids. The CDR3 protein is CASSLGGFKNF. The CDR3 DNA sequence: TGTGCCAGCAGTTTGGGGGGTTTCAAGAACTTC.

This clone has just a few counts. Relative to the germline gene, one junction end is altered; a read error may explain this. The chain couples TRBV7-2 to TRBJ2-5, with D possibly being TRBD1 or TRBD2 (5 bases each). The CDR3 covers 14 residues. CDR1 SGHTA and CDR2 FQGNSA come from the germline V gene. The CDR3 sequence is CASSPQGESRPSHF. The DNA for the CDR3 is TGTGCCAGCAGCCCCCAGGGAGAGTCCAGACCCAGTCACTTC.

As to this clone: A read error may produce the germline difference seen at one junction end. The chain carries TRBV19 and TRBJ2-3; 7 nucleotides match TRBD1. This CDR3 has 14 amino acids. Germline CDR1 and CDR2: LNHDA and SQIVND (reference sequence). CDR3 region: CASSRQGLGDTQYF. CDR3 in DNA: TGTGCCAGCAGTAGACAGGGTTTAGGAGATACGCAGTATTTT.

This clone has more than one count but fewer than ten. CDR3 loop: CASSQDIFYRGEEQYV. The DNA of the CDR3 is TGCGCCAGCAGCCAAGATATTTTCTACAGGGGTGAAGAGCAGTACGTC. The rearrangement joins TRBV4-1 to TRBJ2-7, with 7 bases matching TRBD1. The V gene end was trimmed by 0 bases and the J gene end by 7 bases; junction bases not matched to a gene: 12. The CDR3 length is 16 residues. Germline CDR1 MGHRA, CDR2 YSYEKL.

This clone appeared a few times. The chain couples TRBV2 to TRBJ2-2; possibly TRBD2 for D (5 bases). V was clipped by 6 bases and J by 1 base, with 9 bases between them. CDR1 and CDR2 (germline): SNHLY, FYNNEI. The CDR3 has 14 residues. CDR3 nucleotides: TGTGCCAGCAGGGGCGGACTGAACACCGGGGAGCTGTTTTTT. This sequence encodes CASRGGLNTGELFF.

This chain links TRBV5-1 with TRBJ1-1, with D uncertain. Trimming took off 1 base at V and 5 bases at J, with 12 bases between the two ends. The CDR3 runs to 14 residues. Germline CDR1 is SGHRS and CDR2 is YFSETQ. This CDR3 reads CASSLLKGGTEAFF. The CDR3 DNA reads TGCGCCAGCAGCTTGTTAAAGGGAGGGACTGAAGCTTTCTTT.

The V and J genes are TRBV7-6 and TRBJ2-2; D is possibly TRBD2 (6 bases). CDR3 size: 16 residues. Germline CDR1 reads SGHVS; CDR2 reads FNYEAQ. The ends were cut back, 2 bases at V and 8 bases at J, with 18 bases in the middle. CDR3 DNA: TGTGCCAGCAGCTTACTCGGGGGACCTAGCACGGGGGAGCTGTTTTTT. Amino acid sequence: CASSLLGGPSTGELFF.

This sequence joins TRBV7-9 and TRBJ1-6; TRBD1 agrees at 12 bases. Germline lookup yields CDR1 SEHNR and CDR2 FQNEAQ (reference sequence). The CDR3 spans 15 residues. V lost 4 bases and J lost 13; bases outside the gene matches: 8. The CDR3 nucleotides are TGTGCCAGCAGCTCATACCGGGACAGGGGGCTTCCCCTCCACTTT. It yields the protein CASSSYRDRGLPLHF.

V and J are TRBV10-1 and TRBJ1-6; D is ambiguous. With 0 bases removed from V and 7 bases from J, the gap between germline ends came to 4 bases. Germline CDR1 reads WNHNN; CDR2 reads SYGVQD (reference sequence). The CDR3 totals 13 residues. DNA of the CDR3: TGCGCCAGCAGTGAGTCGGCAAATTCACCCCTCCACTTT. Protein sequence: CASSESANSPLHF.

The V and J genes are TRBV5-1 and TRBJ1-2, with 7 nucleotides matching TRBD1. The CDR3 is 15 residues long. CDR1 SGHRS and CDR2 YFSETQ come from the germline V gene. The V and J ends lost 3 bases and 4 bases, in that order; junction bases with no gene match: 9. CDR3 protein: CASSSAKGAPYGYTF. CDR3 sequence (DNA): TGCGCCAGCAGCTCGGCAAAGGGGGCTCCCTATGGCTACACCTTC. The full variable domain, in which reference TRBV5-1 and TRBJ1-2 provide the parts outside the CDR3, is KAGVTQTPRYLIKTRGQQVTLSCSPISGHRSVSWYQQTPGQGLQFLFEYFSETQRNKGNFPGRFSGRQFSNSRSEMNVSTLELGDSALYLCASSSAKGAPYGYTFGSGTRLTVV.

The genes are TRBV4-1 and TRBJ2-3; tentatively, D is TRBD1 (6 bases). CDR1 is MGHRA and CDR2 is YSYEKL in the germline V gene. This CDR3 is built from 15 residues. Trimming pared 4 bases from V and 2 bases from J, leaving 13 bases between. The CDR3 DNA sequence: TGCGCCAGCAGCCGGACAGAGGAGAACACAGATACGCAGTATTTT. Translation: CASSRTEENTDTQYF.

The V call is TRBV6-2 or TRBV6-3, the J call TRBJ1-1; 7 bases line up with TRBD1. J was trimmed by 6 bases and V by 5 bases; bases with no gene match: 12. The CDR3 consists of 15 residues. Germline values: CDR1 MNHEY, CDR2 SVGEGT. CDR3 sequence: CASSLALRDSAEAFF. CDR3 nucleotide sequence: TGTGCCAGCAGTCTCGCCCTCCGGGACAGTGCTGAAGCTTTCTTT.

In its sample, this clone was seen a few times. The chain uses TRBV7-9 and TRBJ2-3; TRBD2 is a possible D gene (5 bases). CDR1 SEHNR and CDR2 FQNEAQ come from the germline V gene (reference sequence). V was pared by 1 base and J by 1 base, with 9 bases between. The CDR3 contains 15 residues. CDR3 bases: TGTGCCAGCAGCTTAGGTACTAGTCGCACAGATACGCAGTATTTT. Protein: CASSLGTSRTDTQYF.

The V gene is TRBV18, the J gene TRBJ2-7; maybe TRBD1 (5 bases). V lost 4 bases and J 0 bases, leaving 13 bases between the germline ends. The CDR3 consists of 15 residues. Germline lookup yields CDR1 KGHSH and CDR2 LQKENI. The CDR3 loop reads CASSQEQASSYEQYV. DNA for the CDR3: TGTGCCAGCTCACAAGAACAGGCCAGCTCCTACGAGCAGTACGTC.

This chain joins TRBV2 and TRBJ1-4; no definite D call. CDR3 length equals 16 residues. Germline V gene lookup returns CDR1 SNHLY and CDR2 FYNNEI. Trimming shortened V by 1 base and J by 8 bases, and 17 bases separated the two germline ends. This CDR3 reads CASSEGTLEWLEKLFF. As DNA, the CDR3 is TGTGCCAGCAGTGAAGGGACCCTTGAATGGCTGGAAAAACTGTTTTTT.